These 30 T cell receptor beta chains originate from one sample sequenced in a study of blood T cell repertoires in COVID-19. Sequencing used immunoSEQ multiplex PCR; TCRdb keeps in-frame clones, though not all of them. The table records around 280,000 clones, approximately 88% of them present only once. Source material: PBMCs or T cells enriched from blood (not recorded which). The receptors were gathered from a woman aged 40 to 55 who had recovered from COVID-19.

The V call is TRBV4-3, the J call TRBJ2-7, with TRBD1 identical over 9 bases. The CDR3 consists of 16 residues. J was trimmed by 6 bases and V by 2 bases; bases with no gene match: 11. Per germline, CDR1 LGHNA and CDR2 YSLEER. Here the CDR3 reads CASSQQTGTGTSEQYF. CDR3 nucleotide sequence: TGCGCCAGCAGCCAACAAACCGGGACAGGGACCTCCGAGCAGTACTTC.

The genes are TRBV4-3 and TRBJ2-6; 7 nucleotides align to TRBD2. Germline V gives CDR1 LGHNA, CDR2 YSLEER. The CDR3 has 16 residues. The trim removed 1 base at V and 2 bases at J, leaving 2 bases unmatched. CDR3 sequence (DNA): TGCGCCAGCAGCCAAGGGGAGGGCACTGGGGCCAACGTCCTGACTTTC. Translated, it gives CASSQGEGTGANVLTF.

The CDR3 DNA follows: TGTGCCAGCTCAGGGCTCACCTCAGATACGCAGTATTTT. Amino acid sequence: CASSGLTSDTQYF. This rearrangement joins TRBV11-1 to TRBJ2-3, with D possibly matching TRBD1 (5 bases). The CDR3 has 13 amino acids. CDR1 is SGHAT, CDR2 FQDESV, per germline (reference sequence). V lost 8 bases, J lost 4 bases, and 13 bases lay in between.

DNA for the CDR3: TGCGCCAGCACCCCGTCCCGACTAGCCGGGGAGCTGTTTTTT. It translates to CASTPSRLAGELFF. The chain is built from TRBV10-1 and TRBJ2-2, with D tentatively TRBD2 (6 bases). The CDR3 extends over 14 amino acids. Germline lookup yields CDR1 WNHNN and CDR2 SYGVQD (reference sequence). The germline V and J ends were trimmed by 7 bases and 6 bases, with 15 bases remaining between them.

The chain carries TRBV18 and TRBJ2-7; 9 bases are a match to TRBD1. The V gene end was trimmed by 2 bases and the J gene end by 6 bases; junction bases not matched to a gene: 8. The CDR3 has 15 amino acids. Germline CDR1 is KGHSH and CDR2 is LQKENI. DNA for the CDR3: TGTGCCAGCTCACCAAGGGGACAGGGATCTGGCGAGCAGTACTTC. Its protein is CASSPRGQGSGEQYF.

The chain employs TRBV7-9 and TRBJ1-2; 7 bases are shared with TRBD1. Germline V gene lookup returns CDR1 SEHNR and CDR2 FQNEAQ (reference sequence). Unmatched junction bases numbered 6, after V lost 5 bases and J lost 6 bases. This CDR3 has 13 residues. The CDR3 here is CASSLSRGDGYTF. CDR3 DNA sequence: TGTGCCAGCAGCCTTAGCAGGGGGGATGGCTACACCTTC.

The genes are TRBV18 and TRBJ2-3; D gene ambiguous. Germline CDR1 is KGHSH and CDR2 is LQKENI. The CDR3 runs to 13 residues. Trimming cost V 3 bases and J 6 bases, with 10 bases left between them. The CDR3, as DNA: TGTGCCAGCTCACCGCGGTCCTTTGATACGCAGTATTTT. Its protein product is CASSPRSFDTQYF.

J is TRBJ2-2 and V is TRBV11-3, with D perhaps TRBD2 (5 bases). The CDR3 sequence is 13 residues long. Germline CDR1 is SGHNT and CDR2 is YENEEA. Trimming cost V 5 bases and J 11 bases, with 15 bases left between them. CDR3 residues: CASSPDYTRELFF. The DNA for the CDR3 is TGTGCCAGCAGCCCCGACTACACAAGAGAGCTGTTTTTT.

The chain is built from TRBV24-1 and TRBJ2-5; 10 bases align to TRBD1. The CDR3 has 16 amino acids. The ends lost 4 bases at V and 5 bases at J; junction bases unmatched: 9. Germline CDR1 is KGHDR and CDR2 is SFDVKD. This CDR3 is CATSDSAGTGEETQYF. The CDR3 region has the DNA TGTGCCACCAGTGACTCGGCCGGGACAGGGGAGGAGACCCAGTACTTC.

V gene TRBV18 combines with J gene TRBJ2-1, with 8 nucleotides matching TRBD2. The CDR3 extends over 16 amino acids. Germline lookup yields CDR1 KGHSH and CDR2 LQKENI. Unmatched junction bases numbered 2, after V lost 0 bases and J lost 1 base. DNA for the CDR3: TGTGCCAGCTCACCACCCCTAGCGGGTTCCTACAATGAGCAGTTCTTC. Translating it yields CASSPPLAGSYNEQFF.

This clone was counted a few times. The chain carries TRBV9 and TRBJ2-3, with TRBD2 identical over 9 bases. From germline, CDR1 is SGDLS and CDR2 YYNGEE. J gave up 4 bases and V 4 bases, and 4 bases lay outside the gene matches. This CDR3 is built from 14 residues. The CDR3 sequence is CASSIIAGADTQYF. The CDR3 bases are TGTGCCAGCAGCATTATAGCGGGAGCAGATACGCAGTATTTT. Based on the CDR3 plus reference TRBV9 and TRBJ2-3, the full variable domain is DSGVTQTPKHLITATGQRVTLRCSPRSGDLSVYWYQQSLDQGLQFLIQYYNGEERAKGNILERFSAQQFPDLHSELNLSSLELGDSALYFCASSIIAGADTQYFGPGTRLTVL.

The chain joins TRBV2 to TRBJ1-1; a weak D match, TRBD1 (6 bases). The CDR3 loop spans 14 amino acids. The V end was cut by 5 bases, the J end by 4 bases, with 14 bases between. Germline loops: CDR1 SNHLY, CDR2 FYNNEI. CDR3 protein: CASSRGTGSTEAFF. The CDR3 bases are TGTGCCAGCAGTCGGGGTACAGGGTCCACTGAAGCTTTCTTT.

The CDR3 DNA reads TGTGCCAGCAGCTTGGGTGGAGGGGGCCCCTATGGCTACACCTTC. This translates into CASSLGGGGPYGYTF. The chain combines TRBV5-4 with TRBJ1-2, with 7 bases that match TRBD1. Germline V gene lookup returns CDR1 SGHNT and CDR2 YYREEE (reference sequence). V trimming: 0 bases; J trimming: 4 bases; junction bases outside the gene matches: 6. This CDR3 comprises 15 residues.

The chain is built from TRBV30 and TRBJ2-3; 7 nucleotides agree with TRBD2. This CDR3 has 12 amino acids. CDR1 is GTSNPN, CDR2 SVGIG, per germline (reference sequence). V lost 5 bases to trimming and J lost 6 bases; unmatched junction nucleotides: 5. The CDR3 loop is CAWSPGGDTQYF. CDR3 sequence (DNA): TGTGCCTGGTCCCCGGGGGGTGATACGCAGTATTTT.

The V and J genes are TRBV11-2 and TRBJ1-2; 7 bases agree with TRBD1. Germline CDR1 SGHAT, CDR2 FQNNGV. V trimming: 4 bases; J trimming: 3 bases; junction bases outside the gene matches: 5. This CDR3 contains 14 residues. The CDR3 DNA follows: TGTGCCAGCAGCTCCTTAACAGGGGACTATGGCTACACCTTC. Its translation: CASSSLTGDYGYTF.

The chain couples TRBV3-1 (or the pseudogene TRBV3-2) to TRBJ1-2; no clear D. This CDR3 spans 14 amino acids. V dropped 2 bases and J dropped 6 bases, with 13 bases sitting between them. CDR1 is LGHDT and CDR2 is YNNKEL in the germline V gene (reference sequence). The CDR3 is CASSQPFEGNGYTF. The DNA for the CDR3 is TGTGCCAGCAGCCAACCCTTCGAGGGAAATGGCTACACCTTC.

This clone was observed once. The CDR3 protein is CASSPTGGVYEQYF. DNA of the CDR3: TGTGCCAGCAGCCCGACAGGGGGCGTCTACGAGCAGTACTTC. The chain couples TRBV7-2 to TRBJ2-7, with 10 bases aligning to TRBD1. J lost 3 bases, V lost 5 bases, and 4 bases had no gene match. Germline V CDR1 and CDR2: SGHTA, FQGNSA. The CDR3 runs 14 residues.

This clone appeared once. The CDR3 DNA follows: TGCGCCAGCAGCCAAGATGAACTAGCGGGAGGGCCGAGGCAGTACTTC. Translated: CASSQDELAGGPRQYF. The chain couples TRBV4-1 to TRBJ2-7; TRBD2 aligns across 13 bases. CDR1 MGHRA and CDR2 YSYEKL come from the germline V gene. Losses at the gene ends were 0 bases for V and 9 bases for J; bases not matched to a gene: 8. The CDR3 covers 16 residues.

This sequence joins TRBV28 and TRBJ1-4; a possible D gene is TRBD1 (6 bases). Trimming removed 0 bases at V and 8 bases at J, with 10 bases between. This CDR3 has 14 amino acids. CDR1 and CDR2 from the germline V gene are MDHEN and SYDVKM. The CDR3, as DNA: TGTGCCAGCAGTTTATGGCAGGGGCAGGAAAAACTGTTTTTT. Translation: CASSLWQGQEKLFF.

This chain connects TRBV9 to TRBJ1-4, with 7 bases that match TRBD1. The CDR3 contains 17 residues. V lost 3 bases and J lost 1; bases outside the gene matches: 9. Germline V gives CDR1 SGDLS, CDR2 YYNGEE. The CDR3 spells CASSGPAGDRTNEKLFF. The CDR3 DNA reads as TGTGCCAGCAGCGGGCCGGCTGGGGACAGAACTAATGAAAAACTGTTTTTT.

The V call is TRBV7-6, the J call TRBJ2-1; possible D gene TRBD2, 5 bases. This CDR3 spans 18 amino acids. V lost 5 bases to trimming and J lost 0 bases, with 20 bases between them. CDR1 is SGHVS and CDR2 is FNYEAQ in the germline V gene. CDR3 residues: CASSVPVGRADSYNEQFF. DNA for the CDR3: TGTGCCAGCAGCGTACCCGTGGGGAGAGCGGACTCCTACAATGAGCAGTTCTTC.

DNA of the CDR3: TGTGCCAGCAGTTCATACAGGGGACCCACAGATACGCAGTATTTT. Its translation is CASSSYRGPTDTQYF. V usage is TRBV5-6 and J usage is TRBJ2-3; TRBD1 matches at 7 bases. With 5 bases clipped from V and 2 bases from J, the junction kept 8 bases outside the gene matches. Germline-derived CDR1 and CDR2 are SGHDT and YYEEEE. This CDR3 is built from 15 residues.

The rearrangement uses TRBV19 and TRBJ1-1, with 9 bases identical to TRBD1. Germline-derived CDR1 and CDR2 are LNHDA and SQIVND (reference sequence). The CDR3 covers 16 residues. The V and J ends lost 9 bases and 4 bases, in that order; junction bases with no gene match: 15. CDR3 bases: TGTGCCAGCGATCCCGGGACAGGGAGGAGAAGCACTGAAGCTTTCTTT. This translates into CASDPGTGRRSTEAFF. Full variable domain (rest looked up from reference TRBV19 and TRBJ1-1): DGGITQSPKYLFRKEGQNVTLSCEQNLNHDAMYWYRQDPGQGLRLIYYSQIVNDFQKGDIAEGYSVSREKKESFPLTVTSAQKNPTAFYLCASDPGTGRRSTEAFFGQGTRLTVV.

This sequence joins TRBV18 and TRBJ2-7; TRBD2 aligns across 12 bases. V shed 3 bases, J shed 0 bases, and the junction held 3 bases outside the gene matches. The CDR3 consists of 16 residues. Germline V gene sequence: CDR1 KGHSH, CDR2 LQKENI. CDR3: CASSPPLAGGSYEQYF. The CDR3 DNA is TGTGCCAGCTCACCTCCACTAGCGGGAGGCTCCTACGAGCAGTACTTC.

This chain joins TRBV6-5 and TRBJ1-3; 7 bases fit TRBD1. Trimming took 8 bases from V and 2 from J; bases not matched to a gene: 3. The CDR3 covers 13 residues. Germline V lookup: CDR1 MNHEY, CDR2 SVGAGI. Here the CDR3 reads CASGTATGNTIYF. DNA of the CDR3: TGTGCCAGCGGGACAGCGACTGGAAACACCATATATTTT.

This chain joins TRBV14 and TRBJ2-2; perhaps TRBD2 as D (6 bases). The germline V gene encodes CDR1 SGHDN and CDR2 FVKESK. This CDR3 is built from 16 residues. V was shortened by 4 bases and J by 0 bases, with 12 bases between the two germline ends. CDR3: CASSRLWGANTGELFF. The CDR3 nucleotides read TGTGCCAGCAGCCGCCTTTGGGGGGCGAACACCGGGGAGCTGTTTTTT. The full variable domain, with the rest looked up from reference TRBV14 and TRBJ2-2, is EAGVTQFPSHSVIEKGQTVTLRCDPISGHDNLYWYRRVMGKEIKFLLHFVKESKQDESGMPNNRFLAERTGGTYSTLKVQPAELEDSGVYFCASSRLWGANTGELFFGEGSRLTVL.

The gene calls are TRBV10-3 and TRBJ1-5; no clear D gene. CDR3 length: 13 residues. Trimming stripped 3 bases from V and 5 bases from J, with 8 bases between. From germline, CDR1 is ENHRY and CDR2 SYGVKD. CDR3 nucleotides: TGTGCCATCAGTGATGGCCAGGATCAGCCCCAGCATTTT. It yields the protein CAISDGQDQPQHF.

This chain uses TRBV19 with TRBJ1-1, with D maybe TRBD1 (5 bases). The CDR3 consists of 14 residues. V lost 7 bases to trimming and J lost 2 bases, with 14 bases between them. The germline V gene has CDR1 LNHDA and CDR2 SQIVND (reference sequence). The DNA of the CDR3 is TGTGCCAGTATCCTCTCAACAGGAAACACTGAAGCTTTCTTT. Translation: CASILSTGNTEAFF.

The CDR3 loop reads CASTSPQGGETQYF. The CDR3 nucleotides read TGCGCCAGCACCTCTCCTCAGGGTGGAGAGACCCAGTACTTC. The J gene is TRBJ2-5, the V gene TRBV5-1, with a tentative D call TRBD1 (5 bases). The V gene lost 6 bases and the J gene lost 4 bases, with 16 bases spanning the gap. Germline values: CDR1 SGHRS, CDR2 YFSETQ. The CDR3 contains 14 residues.

The chain joins TRBV15 to TRBJ1-5, with D unresolved. This CDR3 comprises 13 residues. The germline V and J ends were trimmed by 1 base and 5 bases, with 6 bases remaining between them. Germline-derived CDR1 and CDR2 are LNHNV and YYDKDF (reference sequence). The CDR3 reads CATSRGRYQPQHF. The CDR3 nucleotides read TGTGCCACCAGCAGAGGGCGGTATCAGCCCCAGCATTTT.